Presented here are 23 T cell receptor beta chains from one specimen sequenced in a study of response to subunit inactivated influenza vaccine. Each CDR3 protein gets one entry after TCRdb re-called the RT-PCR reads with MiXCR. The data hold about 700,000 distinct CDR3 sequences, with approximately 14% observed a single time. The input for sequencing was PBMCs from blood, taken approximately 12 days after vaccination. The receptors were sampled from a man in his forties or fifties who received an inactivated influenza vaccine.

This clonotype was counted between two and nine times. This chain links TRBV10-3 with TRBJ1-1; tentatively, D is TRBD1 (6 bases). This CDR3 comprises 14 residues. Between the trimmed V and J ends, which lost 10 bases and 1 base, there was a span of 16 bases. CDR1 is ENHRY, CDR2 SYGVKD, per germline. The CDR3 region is CATTGASGNTEAFF. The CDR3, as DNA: TGTGCCACCACGGGGGCGAGTGGGAACACTGAAGCTTTCTTT.

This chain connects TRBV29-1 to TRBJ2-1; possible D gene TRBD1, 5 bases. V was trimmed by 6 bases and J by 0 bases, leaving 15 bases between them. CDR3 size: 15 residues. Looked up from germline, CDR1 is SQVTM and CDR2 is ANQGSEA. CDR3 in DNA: TGCAGCGTGGCCGGTTCAGGGCGCTCCTACAATGAGCAGTTCTTC. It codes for CSVAGSGRSYNEQFF.

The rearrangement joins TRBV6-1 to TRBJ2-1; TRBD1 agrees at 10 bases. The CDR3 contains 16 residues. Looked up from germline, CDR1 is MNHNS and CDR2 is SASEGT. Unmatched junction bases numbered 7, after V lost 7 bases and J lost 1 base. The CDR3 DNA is TGTGCCAGCACCCTAAGGGGACAGGGGTCCTACAATGAGCAGTTCTTC. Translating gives CASTLRGQGSYNEQFF.

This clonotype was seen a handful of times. CDR3 region: CASSIRGTSREPEQFF. The DNA for the CDR3 is TGTGCCAGCAGCATCCGTGGGACTAGCAGGGAACCTGAGCAGTTCTTC. The chain is built from TRBV7-8 and TRBJ2-1; 9 nucleotides align to TRBD2. Germline V CDR1 and CDR2: SGHVS, FQNEAQ. This CDR3 is built from 16 residues. The V gene end was trimmed by 5 bases and the J gene end by 9 bases; junction bases not matched to a gene: 14.

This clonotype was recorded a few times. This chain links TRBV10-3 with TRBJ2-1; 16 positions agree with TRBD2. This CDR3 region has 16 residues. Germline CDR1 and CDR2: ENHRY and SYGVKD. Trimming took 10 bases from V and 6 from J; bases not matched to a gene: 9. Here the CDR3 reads CATLGLAGGPGNEQFF. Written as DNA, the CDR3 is TGTGCCACCTTGGGACTAGCGGGGGGGCCAGGCAATGAGCAGTTCTTC.

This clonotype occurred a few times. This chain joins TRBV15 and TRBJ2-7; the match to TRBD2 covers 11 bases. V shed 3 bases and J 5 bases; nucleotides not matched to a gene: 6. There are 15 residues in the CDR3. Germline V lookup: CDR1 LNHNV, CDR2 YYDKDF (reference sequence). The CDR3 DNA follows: TGTGCCACCAGCAGTGGACTAGCGGGCTGGGACGAGCAGTACTTC. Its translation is CATSSGLAGWDEQYF.

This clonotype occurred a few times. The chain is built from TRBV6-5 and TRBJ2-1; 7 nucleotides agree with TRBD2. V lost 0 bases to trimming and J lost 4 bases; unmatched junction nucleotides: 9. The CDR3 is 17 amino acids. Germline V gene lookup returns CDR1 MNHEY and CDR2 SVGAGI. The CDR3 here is CASSYSGTGGTYNEQFF. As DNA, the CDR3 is TGTGCCAGCAGTTACTCTGGGACGGGGGGTACGTACAATGAGCAGTTCTTC.

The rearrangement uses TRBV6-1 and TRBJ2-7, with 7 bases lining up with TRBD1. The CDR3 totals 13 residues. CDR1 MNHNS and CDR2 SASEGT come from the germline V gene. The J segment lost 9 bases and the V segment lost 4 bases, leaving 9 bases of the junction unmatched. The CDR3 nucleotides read TGTGCCAGCAGTGGAGGACAGGCTTTGGGGCAGTACTTC. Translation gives CASSGGQALGQYF.

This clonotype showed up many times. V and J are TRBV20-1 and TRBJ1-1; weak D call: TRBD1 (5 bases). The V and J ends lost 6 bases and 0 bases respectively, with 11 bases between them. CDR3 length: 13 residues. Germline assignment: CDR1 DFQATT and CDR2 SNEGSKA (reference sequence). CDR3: CSAATVMNTEAFF. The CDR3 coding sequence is TGCAGTGCCGCGACAGTCATGAACACTGAAGCTTTCTTT.

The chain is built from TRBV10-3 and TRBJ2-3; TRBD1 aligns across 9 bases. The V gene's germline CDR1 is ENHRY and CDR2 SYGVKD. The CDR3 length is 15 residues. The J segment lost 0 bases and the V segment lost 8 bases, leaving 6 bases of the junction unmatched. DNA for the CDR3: TGTGCCATCGGACAGGGGTTAACTAGCACAGATACGCAGTATTTT. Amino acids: CAIGQGLTSTDTQYF.

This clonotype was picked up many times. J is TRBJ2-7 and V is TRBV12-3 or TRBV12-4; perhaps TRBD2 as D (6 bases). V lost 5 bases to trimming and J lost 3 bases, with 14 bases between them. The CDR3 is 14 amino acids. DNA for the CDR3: TGTGCCAGCAGTCCTCCGGGACTTTACTACGAGCAGTACTTC. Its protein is CASSPPGLYYEQYF.

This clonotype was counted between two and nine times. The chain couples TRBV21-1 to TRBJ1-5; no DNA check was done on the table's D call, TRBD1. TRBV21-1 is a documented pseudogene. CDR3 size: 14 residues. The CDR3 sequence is CASSKWDRGEPQHF. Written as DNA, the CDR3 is TGTGCCAGCAGCAAATGGGACAGGGGCGAGCCCCAGCATTTT.

The CDR3 bases are TGCGCCAGCAGCTTGGTACAGGGCTCTGGAAACACCATATATTTT. This encodes CASSLVQGSGNTIYF. The chain carries TRBV5-1 and TRBJ1-3; perhaps TRBD1 as D (6 bases). V was pared by 0 bases and J by 0 bases, with 7 bases between. CDR1 SGHRS and CDR2 YFSETQ come from the germline V gene. CDR3 length: 15 residues. Complete variable domain (other parts from reference TRBV5-1 and TRBJ1-3): KAGVTQTPRYLIKTRGQQVTLSCSPISGHRSVSWYQQTPGQGLQFLFEYFSETQRNKGNFPGRFSGRQFSNSRSEMNVSTLELGDSALYLCASSLVQGSGNTIYFGEGSWLTVV.

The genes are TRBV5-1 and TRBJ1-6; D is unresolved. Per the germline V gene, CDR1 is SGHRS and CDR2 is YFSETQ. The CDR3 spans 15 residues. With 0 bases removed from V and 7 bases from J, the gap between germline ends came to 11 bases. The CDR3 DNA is TGCGCCAGCAGCTTGGTAGTCGGGAAAAATTCACCCCTCCACTTT. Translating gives CASSLVVGKNSPLHF.

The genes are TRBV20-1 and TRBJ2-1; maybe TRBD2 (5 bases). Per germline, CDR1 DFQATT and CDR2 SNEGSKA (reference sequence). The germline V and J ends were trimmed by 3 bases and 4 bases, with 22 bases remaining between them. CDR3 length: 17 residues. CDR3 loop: CSASDKRTSLAYNEQFF. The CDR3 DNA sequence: TGCAGTGCTAGCGACAAAAGAACTAGTCTAGCTTACAATGAGCAGTTCTTC.

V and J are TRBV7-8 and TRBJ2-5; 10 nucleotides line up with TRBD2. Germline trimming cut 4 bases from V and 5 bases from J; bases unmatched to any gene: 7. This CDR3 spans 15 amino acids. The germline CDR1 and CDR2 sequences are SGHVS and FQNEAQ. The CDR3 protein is CASSSAGGPLETQYF. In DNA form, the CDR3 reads TGTGCCAGCAGCTCAGCGGGAGGGCCGTTGGAGACCCAGTACTTC. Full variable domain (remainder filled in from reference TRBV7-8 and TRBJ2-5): GAGVSQSPRYKVAKRGQDVALRCDPISGHVSLFWYQQALGQGPEFLTYFQNEAQLDKSGLPSDRFFAERPEGSVSTLKIQRTQQEDSAVYLCASSSAGGPLETQYFGPGTRLLVL.

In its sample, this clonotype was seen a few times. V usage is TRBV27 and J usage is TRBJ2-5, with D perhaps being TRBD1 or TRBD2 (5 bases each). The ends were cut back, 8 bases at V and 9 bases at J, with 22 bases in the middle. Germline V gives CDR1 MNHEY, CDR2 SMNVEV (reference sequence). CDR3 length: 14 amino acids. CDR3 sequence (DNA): TGTGCCAGCTCCCCTTCTGGGGCGGCCGGGGCCCAGTACTTC. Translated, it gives CASSPSGAAGAQYF.

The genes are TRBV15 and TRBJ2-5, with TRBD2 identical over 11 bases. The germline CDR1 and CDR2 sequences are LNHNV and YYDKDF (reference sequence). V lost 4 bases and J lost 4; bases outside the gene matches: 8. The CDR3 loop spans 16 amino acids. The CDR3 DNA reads TGTGCCACCAGCAAGACTCCGGGACTAGCGGCAGAGACCCAGTACTTC. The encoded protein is CATSKTPGLAAETQYF.

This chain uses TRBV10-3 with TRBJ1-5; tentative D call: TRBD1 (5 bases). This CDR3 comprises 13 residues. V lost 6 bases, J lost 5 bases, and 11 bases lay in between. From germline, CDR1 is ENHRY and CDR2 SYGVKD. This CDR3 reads CAIRGTVDQPQHF. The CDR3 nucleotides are TGTGCCATCAGGGGGACTGTTGATCAGCCCCAGCATTTT.

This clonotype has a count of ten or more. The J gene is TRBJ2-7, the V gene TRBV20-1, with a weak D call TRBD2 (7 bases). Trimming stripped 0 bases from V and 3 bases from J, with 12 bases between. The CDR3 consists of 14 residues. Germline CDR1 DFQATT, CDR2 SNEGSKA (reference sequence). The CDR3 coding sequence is TGCAGTGCTAGAGATCCGGGGGGCCTCTACGAGCAGTACTTC. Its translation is CSARDPGGLYEQYF.

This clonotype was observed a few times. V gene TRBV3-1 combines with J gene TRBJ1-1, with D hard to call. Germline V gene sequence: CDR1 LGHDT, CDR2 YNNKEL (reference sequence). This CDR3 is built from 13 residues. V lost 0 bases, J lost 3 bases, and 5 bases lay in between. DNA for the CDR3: TGTGCCAGCAGCCAAGAAGGGCACACTGAAGCTTTCTTT. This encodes CASSQEGHTEAFF.

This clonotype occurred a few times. The CDR3 region is CASSIQGGSSYNEQFF. CDR3 coding DNA: TGCGCCAGCAGTATACAGGGGGGTAGCTCCTACAATGAGCAGTTCTTC. The chain has TRBV5-1 and TRBJ2-1, with 8 positions matching TRBD1. V gave up 5 bases and J gave up 0 bases; unmatched junction bases: 7. The CDR3 contains 16 residues. The germline CDR1 and CDR2 sequences are SGHRS and YFSETQ.

CDR3 bases: TGTGCCAGCAGTACCGACAGGGATATTGCTAATGAAAAACTGTTTTTT. Translated, it gives CASSTDRDIANEKLFF. The chain employs TRBV12-3 or TRBV12-4 and TRBJ1-4, with TRBD1 matching over 7 bases. This CDR3 has 16 amino acids. Unmatched junction bases numbered 9, after V lost 5 bases and J lost 3 bases.